There are a few counts of the clone carrying this T cell receptor (beta chain). The antigen remains undetermined. The CDR3 runs to 15 residues. The V end was cut by 1 base, the J end by 7 bases, with 14 bases between. From germline, CDR1 is LNHDA and CDR2 SQIVND (reference sequence). Naive-designated CD8 cells lacked CD45RO, were positively enriched for CCR7, and omitted terminally differentiated effector memory CD45RA+ cells. The sample belongs to a study of shared clonotypes between healthy human individuals. The study's findings and limits: The generation probabilities recorded for non-shared clonotypes fell below those of clonotypes shared by all four donors.

Sorted subsets were amplified in replicate PCRs using approximately 200 ng DNA, 25,000 to 30,000 T cell genomes. Assay used: immunoSEQ multiplex PCR; TCRdb lists only in-frame clones, some missing. The sample holds about 2.2 million clones; 90% to 95% are singletons and the top ten take roughly 1.8%. This sequence originates from a young man in good health. Some clones in this sample may be carry-over from other donors' samples. The gene calls are TRBV19 and TRBJ1-5; TRBD1 might be the D (5 bases). The material sequenced was naive CD8+ T cells from PBMCs. CDR3 nucleotide sequence: TGTGCCAGTAGTATAGCGGCAGCCTGGGGCCAGCCCCAGCATTTT. Its translation: CASSIAAAWGQPQHF.